Presented here are 3 T cell receptor beta chains from one specimen sequenced in a study of blood T cells in healthy people across ages. Next came a second PCR, run for roughly 6 to 11 cycles, which used a sample-barcoded 5' primer along with a J-beta primer mix. TCRdb reprocessed the 5' RACE reads via MiXCR and lists one record per CDR3 protein. The table includes roughly 2 million distinct CDR3 sequences, just under 50% detected once. Sequencing input: blood. Source of these receptors: a woman in her 40s in good health.

The chain has TRBV7-2 and TRBJ2-3; 7 bases fit TRBD2. Germline loops: CDR1 SGHTA, CDR2 FQGNSA. J lost 11 bases, V lost 5 bases, and 10 bases had no gene match. The CDR3 is 13 residues long. CDR3 nucleotides: TGTGCCAGCAGCCCTAGCGGCTGGGGCGAGCAGTATTTT. Translation: CASSPSGWGEQYF.

The chain recombines TRBV6-5 with TRBJ1-6; tentatively, D is TRBD1 (5 bases). CDR3 length: 15 residues. In germline, CDR1 is MNHEY, CDR2 SVGAGI. V dropped 5 bases and J dropped 13 bases, with 21 bases sitting between them. CDR3 sequence: CASSQSRVGKSPLHF. In DNA, the CDR3 is TGTGCCAGCAGTCAGAGCAGGGTTGGGAAATCGCCCCTCCACTTT.

The chain uses TRBV6-1 and TRBJ1-2; D not resolved. Germline V gene data show CDR1 as MNHNS and CDR2 as SASEGT. The CDR3 runs to 13 residues. Between the trimmed V and J ends, which lost 3 bases and 4 bases, there was a span of 9 bases. The CDR3 DNA reads TGTGCCAGCAGTGATAGCCGCTCCTATGGCTACACCTTC. Encoded protein: CASSDSRSYGYTF.